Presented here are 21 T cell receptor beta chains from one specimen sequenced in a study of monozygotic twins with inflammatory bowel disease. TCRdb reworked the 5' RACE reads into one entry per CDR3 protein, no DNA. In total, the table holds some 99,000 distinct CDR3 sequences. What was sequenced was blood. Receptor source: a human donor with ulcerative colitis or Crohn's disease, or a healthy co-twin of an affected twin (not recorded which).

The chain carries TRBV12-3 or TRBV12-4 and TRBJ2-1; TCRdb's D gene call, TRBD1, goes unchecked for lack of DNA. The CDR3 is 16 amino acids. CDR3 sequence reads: CASSLVRELVFDEQFF.

The CDR3 protein is CASSPWDNSYEQYF. This rearrangement joins TRBV11-1 to TRBJ2-7; TCRdb returns TRBD1, unconfirmable since there is no DNA. Germline assignment: CDR1 SGHAT and CDR2 FQDESV (reference sequence). The CDR3 is 14 amino acids. Supplemented by reference TRBV11-1 and TRBJ2-7, the full variable domain reads EAEVAQSPRYKITEKSQAVAFWCDPISGHATLYWYRQILGQGPELLVQFQDESVVDDSQLPKDRFSAERLKGVDSTLKIQPAELGDSAMYLCASSPWDNSYEQYFGPGTRLTVT.

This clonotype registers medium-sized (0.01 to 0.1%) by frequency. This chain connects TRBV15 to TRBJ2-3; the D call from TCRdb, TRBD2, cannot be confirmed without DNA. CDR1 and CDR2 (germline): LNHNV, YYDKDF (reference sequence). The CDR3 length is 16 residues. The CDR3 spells CATSRRQGGGTDTQYF.

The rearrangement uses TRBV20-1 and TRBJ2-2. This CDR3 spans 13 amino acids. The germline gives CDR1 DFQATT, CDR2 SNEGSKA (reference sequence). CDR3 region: CSASDQHTGELFF.

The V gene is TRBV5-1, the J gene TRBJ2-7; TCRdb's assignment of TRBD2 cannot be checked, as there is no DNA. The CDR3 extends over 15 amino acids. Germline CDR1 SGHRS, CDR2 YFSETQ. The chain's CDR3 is CASSVGTSRADEQYF. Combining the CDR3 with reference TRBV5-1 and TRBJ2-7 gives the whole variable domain KAGVTQTPRYLIKTRGQQVTLSCSPISGHRSVSWYQQTPGQGLQFLFEYFSETQRNKGNFPGRFSGRQFSNSRSEMNVSTLELGDSALYLCASSVGTSRADEQYFGPGTRLTVT.

The CDR3 spells CASRELDGELFF. This chain connects TRBV7-9 to TRBJ2-2. Germline V gene data show CDR1 as SEHNR and CDR2 as FQNEAQ (reference sequence). CDR3 size: 12 residues. The whole variable domain, remainder taken from reference TRBV7-9 and TRBJ2-2, is DTGVSQNPRHKITKRGQNVTFRCDPISEHNRLYWYRQTLGQGPEFLTYFQNEAQLEKSRLLSDRFSAERPKGSFSTLEIQRTEQGDSAMYLCASRELDGELFFGEGSRLTVL.

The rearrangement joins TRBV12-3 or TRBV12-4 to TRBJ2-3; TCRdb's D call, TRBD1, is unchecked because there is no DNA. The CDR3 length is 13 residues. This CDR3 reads CASTPAPRGTQYF.

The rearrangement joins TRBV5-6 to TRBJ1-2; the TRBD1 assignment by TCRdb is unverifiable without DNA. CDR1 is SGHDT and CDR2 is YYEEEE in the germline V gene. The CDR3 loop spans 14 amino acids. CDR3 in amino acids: CASSLQGSPRGYTF.

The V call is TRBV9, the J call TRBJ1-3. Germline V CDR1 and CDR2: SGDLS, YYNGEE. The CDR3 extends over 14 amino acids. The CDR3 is CASSVDGSGDTIYF.

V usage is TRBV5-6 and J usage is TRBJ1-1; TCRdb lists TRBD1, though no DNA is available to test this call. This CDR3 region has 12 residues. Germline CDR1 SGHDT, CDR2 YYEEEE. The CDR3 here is CASSYDRAEAFF.

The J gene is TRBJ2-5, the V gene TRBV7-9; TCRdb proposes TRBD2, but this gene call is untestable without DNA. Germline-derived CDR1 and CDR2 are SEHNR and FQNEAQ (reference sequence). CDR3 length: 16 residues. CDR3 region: CASSPLGAPFQETQYF.

CDR3: CASSRGASEKLFF. This sequence joins TRBV11-2 and TRBJ1-4; as DNA is missing, the TRBD1 call by TCRdb cannot be tested. CDR3 length: 13 amino acids. Germline CDR1 and CDR2: SGHAT and FQNNGV.

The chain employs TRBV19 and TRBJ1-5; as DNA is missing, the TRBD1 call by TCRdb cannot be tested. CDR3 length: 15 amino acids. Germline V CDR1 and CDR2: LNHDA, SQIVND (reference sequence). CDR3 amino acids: CASKKGFYSNQPQHF. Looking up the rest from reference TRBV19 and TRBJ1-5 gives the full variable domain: DGGITQSPKYLFRKEGQNVTLSCEQNLNHDAMYWYRQDPGQGLRLIYYSQIVNDFQKGDIAEGYSVSREKKESFPLTVTSAQKNPTAFYLCASKKGFYSNQPQHFGDGTRLSIL.

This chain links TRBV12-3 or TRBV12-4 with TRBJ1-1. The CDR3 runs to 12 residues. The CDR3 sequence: CASSLRLFEAFF.

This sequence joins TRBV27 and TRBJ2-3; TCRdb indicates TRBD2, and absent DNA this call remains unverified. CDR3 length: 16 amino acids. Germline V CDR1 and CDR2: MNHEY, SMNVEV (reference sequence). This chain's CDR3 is CASSYFLAGGGGTQYF.

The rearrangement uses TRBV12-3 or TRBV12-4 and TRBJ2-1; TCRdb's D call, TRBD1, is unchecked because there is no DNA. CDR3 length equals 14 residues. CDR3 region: CASGTGGFDNEQFF.

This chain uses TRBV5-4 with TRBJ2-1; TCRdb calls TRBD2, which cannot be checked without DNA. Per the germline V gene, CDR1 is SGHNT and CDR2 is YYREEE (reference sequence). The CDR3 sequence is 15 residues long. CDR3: CASSFRLADHNEQFF.

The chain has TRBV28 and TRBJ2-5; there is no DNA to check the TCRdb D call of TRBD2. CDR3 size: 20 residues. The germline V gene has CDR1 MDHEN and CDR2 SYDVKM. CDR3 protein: CASSGDSSSGGAGLQETQYF.

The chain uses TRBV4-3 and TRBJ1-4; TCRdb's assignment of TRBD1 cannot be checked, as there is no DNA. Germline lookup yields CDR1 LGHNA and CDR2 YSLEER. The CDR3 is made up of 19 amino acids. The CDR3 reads CASSQEPRLGSATNEKLFF.

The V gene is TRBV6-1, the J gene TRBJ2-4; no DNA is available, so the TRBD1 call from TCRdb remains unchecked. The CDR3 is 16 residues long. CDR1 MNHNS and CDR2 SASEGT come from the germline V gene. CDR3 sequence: CATQNGATLAKNIQYF.

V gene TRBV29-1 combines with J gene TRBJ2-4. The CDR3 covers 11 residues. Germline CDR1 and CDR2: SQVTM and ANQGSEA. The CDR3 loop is CSVSVENIQYF.